This T cell receptor (beta chain) originates from a study of shared clonotypes between healthy human individuals (dated by TCRdb to 2019 to 2021). Regarding the complete study: The cohort comprised two women and three men aged 18 to 49 years. Per donor, three plates each were used for CD4 naive and CD4 memory, two for CD8 naive, and one for CD8 memory. The study deeply sequenced blood TCR repertoires of about 5 healthy adults to estimate repertoire size and the extent of clonotype sharing between individuals. Different laboratories and diverse techniques were used to prepare libraries and sequence TCR repertoires, to increase sequencing depth and limit assay-specific biases. Leukapheresis yielded between about 0.8 and 8.9 billion PBMCs per donor.

Spanning cysteine to phenylalanine, the CDR3 consists of 15 amino acids. CDR3 DNA only is kept here, 45 bases in frame from base 1. As encoded in the germline V gene, CDR1 is MDHEN while CDR2 is SYDVKM. The germline V and J ends show losses of 6 bases and 0 bases respectively, and no gene match explains 5 bases of the junction. The full study reports these points: Sampling was restricted to blood, and TCR repertoires in tissues likely differ from the TCR repertoires found in blood. The small number of donors limited the genetic and exposure-history diversity represented. Rarefaction of sorted-subset datasets indicated incomplete sequencing despite the large sequencing depth. When a few donors were compared, the shared fraction of clonotypes was around 4.6% for naive CD4, about 4% for naive CD8, 2.3% for memory CD4, and 0.35% to 0.5% for memory CD8. Based on pairwise subsampling, the degree of clonotype sharing among donors was expected to be affected by sequencing depth. Compared with non-shared clonotypes, clonotypes shared by all four sorted-subset donors had higher generation probabilities. Naive subsets generally had larger estimated clonotype richness than memory subsets.

The donors were healthy, HIV-negative adults who had no recently reported acute infections or vaccinations. Every donor was a Caucasian adult living in Nashville, Tennessee, USA. CD4+ T cells were enriched by magnetic negative selection; naive cells were then positively selected on CD45RA, and the negative fraction formed the memory subset. After blood collection by leukapheresis, PBMCs were isolated using Ficoll-Histopaque density gradient centrifugation and then cryopreserved in the vapor phase of liquid nitrogen. Analytical flow cytometry was used to check the purity and quantity of each magnetically sorted T cell population. From each sorted fraction, genomic DNA was isolated and quantified by UV absorbance on a Nanodrop 2000c. Using the deep immunoSEQ assay, TCR CDR3 regions were amplified from genomic DNA by multiplex PCR. Extracted genomic DNA from each cell subset was distributed evenly across all wells of several immunoSEQ 96-well plates, and each plate was treated as a replicate. For sorted subsets, approximately 200 ng of genomic DNA, equivalent to around 30,000 T cell genomes, went into each replicate PCR. The purified libraries were quantified using a Qubit 3.0 fluorometer, sized with a Bioanalyzer 2100, and then quantified again using the KAPA Library Quantification kit. Every immunoSEQ 96-well plate was sequenced on a separate single-read 150-cycle Illumina NextSeq 550 flow cell. The paper's data handling went like this. Because the immunoSEQ output held only junctional sequences and lacked quality scores, the filtering could not match the filtering applied to full-length reads. Sequences were annotated with PyIR, a Python wrapper for IgBLAST v1.9, and V/J genes and CDR3 were assigned using IMGT germline references. Reads with weak V/J assignments (E-value above 1e-6), missing CDR3, stop codons, out-of-frame junctions, or ambiguous translated residues were removed. V3J clonotypes were defined by identical inferred V gene, J gene, and CDR3 amino acid sequence. Percentage overlap between repertoires was computed as shared unique clonotypes divided by the size of the smaller repertoire. Richness of each repertoire was evaluated using RTK rarefaction, the Chao1 estimator, and Recon v2.1 estimates of unobserved clonotypes. For all TCRbeta clonotypes obtained by the gDNA method from a few donors, generation probabilities were computed with OLGA. Sourced from immuneACCESS, this table was stored by TCRdb with only in-frame sequences that have V and J called. A share of the clones is absent; for the studies checked, an unresolved V gene accounts for under half, and the remainder has no known explanation. V and J calls and clone size follow that table, whereas D and trimming were derived from the DNA. Here the sample has over 850,000 clones; roughly 74% occur a single time. The ten largest make up more than 0.5% of the sample.

Comments on this clone: Its cognate antigen has yet to be identified. No base-level quality is on record; no much larger clone is a single base apart.

The rearranged segments are TRBV28 and TRBJ2-1; 7 junctional bases match TRBD2. This clonotype was sampled from a man aged 18-30 years in good health. Some clones in this sample may be carry-over from other donors' samples. What was sequenced was memory CD4+ T cells from PBMCs. This sample's cell subset or site label indicates: CD45RA-negative fraction. The DNA is TGTGCCAGCAGCCTGCCTAGCGGCTCCTACAATGAGCAGTTCTTC. It codes for CASSLPSGSYNEQFF.